What follows are 25 T cell receptor beta chains derived from one specimen sequenced in a study of vaccination and CD4 T cells after COVID-19. Treatment denoted: roughly 11-day PBMC culture with coronavirus spike peptide pools or control peptides (ViraFEST assay). The antigens for these receptors are not known. The study sequenced cultured CD4+ T cell DNA using the Oncomine TCR Beta short-read assay. TCRdb used MiXCR to reprocess the PCR reads, holding one entry per CDR3 protein. The sample shows roughly 13,000 distinct CDR3 sequences, about 42% of them seen only once. The source material was CD4+ T cells from blood, cultured in vitro, sampled before SARS-CoV-2 vaccination. The receptor set was obtained from a human donor who had recovered from COVID-19.

V gene TRBV7-9 combines with J gene TRBJ1-1; D ambiguous. Trimming pared 1 base from V and 0 bases from J, leaving 9 bases between. The V gene's germline CDR1 is SEHNR and CDR2 FQNEAQ (reference sequence). This CDR3 spans 15 amino acids. The DNA of the CDR3 is TGTGCCAGCAGCTTAGATGGCCGACTGAACACTGAAGCTTTCTTT. As protein: CASSLDGRLNTEAFF.

The chain combines TRBV7-2 with TRBJ1-1; 7 nucleotides line up with TRBD1. Germline CDR1 is SGHTA and CDR2 is FQGNSA. V shed 4 bases and J 0 bases; nucleotides not matched to a gene: 8. The CDR3 totals 16 residues. The CDR3 sequence is CASSSWTGIMNTEAFF. CDR3 sequence (DNA): TGTGCCAGCAGCTCCTGGACAGGAATCATGAACACTGAAGCTTTCTTT.

The chain links TRBV5-4 to TRBJ2-1; 10 positions agree with TRBD2. The germline V gene encodes CDR1 SGHNT and CDR2 YYREEE (reference sequence). The CDR3 is 15 residues long. The V segment lost 4 bases and the J segment 3 bases; nucleotides outside the gene matches: 4. Written as DNA, the CDR3 is TGTGCCAGCAGCCCTCGGACTAGCGGCTACAATGAGCAGTTCTTC. This encodes CASSPRTSGYNEQFF.

The chain employs TRBV7-3 and TRBJ2-1; either TRBD1 or TRBD2 may fit D (5 bases each). Germline CDR1 reads SGHTA; CDR2 reads FQGTGA. V was pared by 1 base and J by 8 bases, with 15 bases between. The CDR3 length is 15 residues. The CDR3 coding sequence is TGTGCCAGCAGCTTAAGTACTGGGGGTCCCCATGAGCAGTTCTTC. This codes for CASSLSTGGPHEQFF.

This clonotype is termed medium-sized. This chain joins TRBV6-5 and TRBJ1-5, with unresolved D. V lost 3 bases to trimming and J lost 4 bases, with 19 bases between them. This CDR3 has 17 residues. Germline assignment: CDR1 MNHEY and CDR2 SVGAGI. CDR3: CASSYSSYRFPNQPQHF. CDR3 bases: TGTGCCAGCAGTTATTCTTCATATCGGTTCCCTAATCAGCCCCAGCATTTT.

The chain couples TRBV6-1 to TRBJ2-3; 9 bases agree with TRBD2. This CDR3 comprises 16 residues. The germline V gene encodes CDR1 MNHNS and CDR2 SASEGT. V dropped 1 base and J dropped 1; count of bases not matched to a gene: 3. CDR3 sequence reads: CASSEVGGRGTDTQYF. CDR3 coding DNA: TGTGCCAGCAGTGAAGTTGGCGGGAGGGGCACAGATACGCAGTATTTT.

This clonotype appeared a few times. V gene TRBV11-3 combines with J gene TRBJ2-1; TRBD1 might be the D (5 bases). This CDR3 is 13 amino acids long. V lost 5 bases, J lost 7 bases, and 12 bases lay in between. Germline V gene lookup returns CDR1 SGHNT and CDR2 YENEEA. CDR3 protein: CASSGGAANEQFF. CDR3 in DNA: TGTGCCAGCAGCGGTGGGGCAGCGAATGAGCAGTTCTTC.

J is TRBJ1-2 and V is TRBV6-1; 8 nucleotides agree with TRBD1. V lost 4 bases and J lost 2; bases outside the gene matches: 6. Germline V CDR1 and CDR2: MNHNS, SASEGT. The CDR3 is 15 residues long. This CDR3 reads CASSAKGQANYGYTF. The CDR3 bases are TGTGCCAGCAGTGCGAAGGGACAGGCAAACTATGGCTACACCTTC.

The chain uses TRBV28 and TRBJ1-6, with D possibly matching TRBD1 (5 bases). Per germline, CDR1 MDHEN and CDR2 SYDVKM. CDR3 length: 17 residues. The ends were cut back, 1 base at V and 12 bases at J, with 22 bases in the middle. CDR3 residues: CASSLLTQVKNGQPLHF. In nucleotides, the CDR3 is TGTGCCAGCAGTTTATTAACCCAAGTGAAGAACGGACAACCCCTCCACTTT.

The rearrangement uses TRBV6-1 and TRBJ2-1; 13 bases are shared with TRBD2. J was trimmed by 9 bases and V by 6 bases; bases with no gene match: 8. Germline CDR1 and CDR2: MNHNS and SASEGT. The length of the CDR3 is 15 residues. CDR3: CASSKLAGGQGEQFF. The CDR3 DNA is TGTGCCAGCAGCAAACTAGCGGGGGGGCAGGGTGAGCAGTTCTTC.

The chain carries TRBV20-1 and TRBJ2-3; D remains ambiguous. V lost 0 bases and J lost 2, with 6 bases in between. CDR3 length: 13 residues. Germline CDR1 and CDR2: DFQATT and SNEGSKA (reference sequence). CDR3 residues: CSARDGFTDTQYF. The CDR3, as DNA: TGCAGTGCTAGAGATGGGTTCACAGATACGCAGTATTTT.

This chain connects TRBV20-1 to TRBJ2-3, with D perhaps TRBD1 (5 bases). CDR3 length equals 16 residues. V lost 0 bases and J lost 2, with 15 bases in between. Germline V gene lookup returns CDR1 DFQATT and CDR2 SNEGSKA (reference sequence). The DNA for the CDR3 is TGCAGTGCTAGAGATTACAACAGGCCTAACACAGATACGCAGTATTTT. Translation gives CSARDYNRPNTDTQYF.

The rearrangement joins TRBV6-2 or TRBV6-3 to TRBJ1-2, with D perhaps matching TRBD1 (5 bases). Trimming cost V 6 bases and J 0 bases, with 8 bases left between them. This CDR3 has 13 amino acids. Germline assignment: CDR1 MNHEY and CDR2 SVGEGT. CDR3 amino acids: CASRPTANYGYTF. The CDR3, as DNA: TGTGCCAGCAGACCGACAGCTAACTATGGCTACACCTTC.

The table lists this clonotype with a few counts. This chain links TRBV25-1 with TRBJ1-5; D unclear. CDR3 length equals 11 residues. Per the germline V gene, CDR1 is MGHDK and CDR2 is SYGVNS. V lost 6 bases, J lost 9 bases, and 9 bases lay in between. The CDR3 sequence is CASRANGPQHF. The CDR3 DNA reads as TGTGCCAGCAGGGCAAACGGGCCCCAGCATTTT.

The rearrangement links TRBV6-5 to TRBJ1-1; D uncertain. The CDR3 extends over 12 amino acids. V was pared by 3 bases and J by 6 bases, with 8 bases between. Germline values: CDR1 MNHEY, CDR2 SVGAGI. The CDR3 loop reads CASSYTGSEAFF. CDR3 bases: TGTGCCAGCAGTTATACGGGATCTGAAGCTTTCTTT.

This clonotype was seen a handful of times. The V call is TRBV7-2, the J call TRBJ2-5; 7 nucleotides line up with TRBD2. The CDR3 runs 15 residues. The V gene end was trimmed by 4 bases and the J gene end by 2 bases; junction bases not matched to a gene: 7. Germline V gene lookup returns CDR1 SGHTA and CDR2 FQGNSA. The CDR3 DNA is TGTGCCAGCAGCTCAGGACTAGACCTACAAGAGACCCAGTACTTC. Translating gives CASSSGLDLQETQYF. Together with reference TRBV7-2 and TRBJ2-5, the CDR3 gives the full variable domain: GAGVSQSPSNKVTEKGKDVELRCDPISGHTALYWYRQSLGQGLEFLIYFQGNSAPDKSGLPSDRFSAERTGGSVSTLTIQRTQQEDSAVYLCASSSGLDLQETQYFGPGTRLLVL.

J is TRBJ1-2 and V is TRBV11-2; 8 nucleotides agree with TRBD1. The CDR3 consists of 16 residues. The germline CDR1 and CDR2 sequences are SGHAT and FQNNGV. The trim removed 4 bases at V and 2 bases at J, leaving 9 bases unmatched. The CDR3 region has the DNA TGTGCCAGCAGCTCGGCCCGACAGGGGCAGAACTATGGCTACACCTTC. Its translation is CASSSARQGQNYGYTF.

This clonotype was seen only a few times. The chain combines TRBV7-8 with TRBJ1-2; a weak D match, TRBD1 (5 bases). The CDR3 extends over 17 amino acids. V was cut by 2 bases and J by 2 bases, with 18 bases left in between. Germline values: CDR1 SGHVS, CDR2 FQNEAQ. As DNA, the CDR3 is TGTGCCAGCAGCTTAACCCAGGGCGGTATTAACAACTATGGCTACACCTTC. Its protein product is CASSLTQGGINNYGYTF.

This chain links TRBV29-1 with TRBJ2-5; TRBD2 agrees at 8 bases. The length of the CDR3 is 14 residues. Germline-derived CDR1 and CDR2 are SQVTM and ANQGSEA. The V and J ends lost 3 bases and 4 bases, in that order; junction bases with no gene match: 7. CDR3 DNA: TGCAGCGTTGAGGTGACTAGCGTAGGAGAGACCCAGTACTTC. Protein product: CSVEVTSVGETQYF.

This clonotype has just a few counts. This chain connects TRBV28 to TRBJ2-3; D unclear. CDR3 size: 13 residues. The V and J ends lost 4 bases and 0 bases respectively, with 5 bases between them. The germline CDR1 and CDR2 sequences are MDHEN and SYDVKM. The DNA of the CDR3 is TGTGCCAGCAGTTGGCAGAGCACAGATACGCAGTATTTT. This sequence encodes CASSWQSTDTQYF.

This clonotype was seen more than once but under ten times. This chain uses TRBV10-3 with TRBJ2-7; TRBD2 might be the D (6 bases). The V end lost 10 bases, the J end lost 7 bases, and 14 bases lay between the germline ends. The germline CDR1 and CDR2 sequences are ENHRY and SYGVKD. CDR3 length: 11 residues. Written as DNA, the CDR3 is TGTGCCAACGGAGGGCTTGGGGAGCAGTACTTC. Residues: CANGGLGEQYF.

This clonotype turned up a few times. The J gene is TRBJ2-2, the V gene TRBV20-1; 7 bases are a match to TRBD2. The CDR3 covers 14 residues. Trimming took 5 bases from V and 4 from J; bases not matched to a gene: 7. CDR1 is DFQATT and CDR2 is SNEGSKA in the germline V gene (reference sequence). The CDR3 region has the DNA TGCAGTGCTCCAGCGGGGCGAAGCACCGGGGAGCTGTTTTTT. It yields the protein CSAPAGRSTGELFF.

This clonotype was recorded a few times. The chain employs TRBV20-1 and TRBJ2-1; 12 nucleotides line up with TRBD2. The CDR3 consists of 14 residues. After removal of 4 bases from V and 12 bases from J, the junction contained 10 bases not matched to a gene. CDR1 and CDR2 from the germline V gene are DFQATT and SNEGSKA (reference sequence). The CDR3 sequence: CSATGLAGKGVQFF. The DNA of the CDR3 is TGCAGTGCTACCGGACTAGCGGGGAAAGGGGTGCAGTTCTTC.

The V and J genes are TRBV30 and TRBJ2-5, with D possibly being TRBD1 (7 bases). Germline CDR1 and CDR2: GTSNPN and SVGIG (reference sequence). The CDR3 extends over 13 amino acids. V was pared by 2 bases and J by 7 bases, with 14 bases between. Written as DNA, the CDR3 is TGTGCCTGGAGTAGGCGACAGGGAGGGACCCAGTACTTC. It translates to CAWSRRQGGTQYF.

V gene TRBV7-9 combines with J gene TRBJ1-1; TRBD1 matches at 9 bases. Germline trimming cut 3 bases from V and 4 bases from J; bases unmatched to any gene: 6. The germline V gene encodes CDR1 SEHNR and CDR2 FQNEAQ (reference sequence). The CDR3 runs 15 residues. The CDR3: CASSFKTGGATEAFF. DNA of the CDR3: TGTGCCAGCAGCTTCAAGACAGGGGGGGCCACTGAAGCTTTCTTT.